This T cell receptor (beta chain) derives from a study of brain T cells in children with intractable seizures. The study's findings and limits: Only CDR3 sequence similarity suggested viral specificity, without known HCMV serostatus. Absence of clones before surgery may stem from lower sequencing depth.

Noted time point: blood from clinic visit 5 months post-surgery; TSC patient then seizure free. Sequencing was performed with immunoSEQ multiplex PCR; in TCRdb, only in-frame clones are kept and a portion is missing. This sample has about 340,000 clones, with over 90% found just once. The CDR3 consists of 16 residues. V lost 2 bases and J 2 bases, leaving 12 bases between the germline ends. Germline CDR1 MGHRA, CDR2 YSYEKL. Note on this clone: Its target is unknown.

This chain links TRBV4-1 with TRBJ2-2; D gene uncertain. The input for sequencing was peripheral blood, taken more than 4 months after surgery. The TCR was taken from a boy in the first two years of life with tuberous sclerosis and intractable seizures. CDR3 in amino acids: CASSQSMKSNTGELFF. The CDR3 region has the DNA TGCGCCAGCAGCCAAAGTATGAAATCCAACACCGGGGAGCTGTTTTTT.